These 22 T cell receptor beta chains came from one sample sequenced in a study of shared clonotypes between healthy human individuals (TCRdb year 2020). Library creation used the immunoSEQ multiplex PCR assay. The table comes from immuneACCESS by way of TCRdb, which keeps in-frame sequences with V and J called. Part of the clones is missing from these tables; in studies checked, under half for an unresolved V gene and the rest for unknown reasons. This sample comprises about 680,000 clones, about 80% of them detected only once. The ten largest clones represent 1.5% to 2% of the sample. The sequenced material came from memory CD4+ T cells sorted from blood. According to the study, the label for this sample's cell subset or site signals: CD45RA-negative fraction. These receptors were obtained from a woman aged 30 to 39 in good health.

The CDR3 sequence is CASSLNLATADTQYF. CDR3 sequence (DNA): TGCGCCAGCAGCTTGAATTTGGCCACGGCAGATACGCAGTATTTT. The chain carries TRBV5-1 and TRBJ2-3; no definite D call. The germline CDR1 and CDR2 sequences are SGHRS and YFSETQ. The V end lost 1 base, the J end lost 4 bases, and 13 bases lay between the germline ends. The CDR3 contains 15 residues.

This clone turned up a few times. The chain links TRBV7-3 to TRBJ1-1, with TRBD1 matching 8 bases. Germline CDR1 is SGHTA and CDR2 is FQGTGA. This CDR3 comprises 15 residues. V shed 5 bases and J 2 bases; nucleotides not matched to a gene: 7. CDR3 sequence reads: CASSGRGLLNTEAFF. CDR3 coding DNA: TGTGCCAGCAGCGGCAGGGGGCTGCTTAACACTGAAGCTTTCTTT.

The chain is built from TRBV2 and TRBJ2-3; D is possibly TRBD2 (6 bases). CDR1 and CDR2 (germline): SNHLY, FYNNEI. This CDR3 is built from 14 residues. Deletions cut 6 bases from V and 1 base from J, with 11 bases between. The CDR3 here is CASRFGGGTDTQYF. The CDR3 DNA reads TGTGCCAGCAGGTTCGGGGGTGGCACAGATACGCAGTATTTT.

The CDR3 DNA reads TGTGCCAGCAGTAGCGACAGCTACTCCTACGAGCAGTACTTC. Translated: CASSSDSYSYEQYF. The chain employs TRBV2 and TRBJ2-7; possible D gene TRBD1, 5 bases. CDR1 is SNHLY, CDR2 FYNNEI, per germline. The CDR3 contains 14 residues. Trimming stripped 5 bases from V and 0 bases from J, with 11 bases between.

This chain uses TRBV28 with TRBJ1-3, with D possibly TRBD1 on 5 matching bases. Germline CDR1 reads MDHEN; CDR2 reads SYDVKM. The CDR3 is 13 residues long. Trimming cost V 1 base and J 7 bases, with 8 bases left between them. CDR3 amino acids: CASSLLGVNTIYF. CDR3 in DNA: TGTGCCAGCAGTTTATTGGGGGTGAACACCATATATTTT.

The chain links TRBV13 to TRBJ1-2, with 9 nucleotides matching TRBD1. J lost 4 bases, V lost 5 bases, and 5 bases had no gene match. This CDR3 has 14 amino acids. Germline CDR1 PRHDT, CDR2 FYEKMQ (reference sequence). CDR3 bases: TGTGCCAGCAGCCCGGACAGGGGCCGCTATGGCTACACCTTC. Translation: CASSPDRGRYGYTF.

The count of this clone is one. This CDR3 is CASSQHRSSYEQYF. DNA of the CDR3: TGTGCCAGCAGCCAGCATAGGAGCTCCTACGAGCAGTACTTC. This chain uses TRBV14 with TRBJ2-7; D is undetermined. This CDR3 is built from 14 residues. Germline V lookup: CDR1 SGHDN, CDR2 FVKESK. Between the trimmed V and J ends, which lost 3 bases and 0 bases, there was a span of 9 bases.

The chain has TRBV7-2 and TRBJ1-1; D is ambiguous. Germline V gene lookup returns CDR1 SGHTA and CDR2 FQGNSA. CDR3 length equals 14 residues. Trimming stripped 1 base from V and 5 bases from J, with 11 bases between. This chain's CDR3 is CASSLVIRQTEAFF. In nucleotides, the CDR3 is TGTGCCAGCAGCTTAGTTATACGGCAGACTGAAGCTTTCTTT.

The J gene is TRBJ2-2, the V gene TRBV27; D is perhaps TRBD1 (5 bases). Germline CDR1 reads MNHEY; CDR2 reads SMNVEV (reference sequence). The CDR3 is 15 residues long. With 7 bases removed from V and 1 base from J, the gap between germline ends came to 13 bases. In DNA form, the CDR3 reads TGTGCCAGCACTCTCCGGCAGGGGAACACCGGGGAGCTGTTTTTT. Translated: CASTLRQGNTGELFF.

This clone was detected only a few times. The chain has TRBV4-1 and TRBJ1-5; D unclear. Between the trimmed V and J ends, which lost 1 base and 0 bases, there was a span of 7 bases. Germline lookup yields CDR1 MGHRA and CDR2 YSYEKL. This CDR3 has 15 amino acids. The chain's CDR3 is CASSQGGYSNQPQHF. The CDR3 nucleotides are TGCGCCAGCAGCCAAGGGGGATATAGCAATCAGCCCCAGCATTTT.

The rearrangement joins TRBV4-1 to TRBJ1-2, with 10 bases lining up with TRBD1. The CDR3 loop spans 15 amino acids. The V segment lost 3 bases and the J segment 4 bases; nucleotides outside the gene matches: 5. CDR1 MGHRA and CDR2 YSYEKL come from the germline V gene. CDR3 in amino acids: CASSHPDRGAYGYTF. CDR3 nucleotide sequence: TGCGCCAGCAGCCACCCGGACAGGGGGGCCTATGGCTACACCTTC.

The chain has TRBV28 and TRBJ1-2, with 8 bases identical to TRBD1. The CDR3 is made up of 15 amino acids. CDR1 MDHEN and CDR2 SYDVKM come from the germline V gene. V shed 5 bases and J 6 bases; nucleotides not matched to a gene: 11. CDR3 sequence: CASSARQGFVNGYTF. DNA for the CDR3: TGTGCCAGCAGTGCGAGACAGGGGTTTGTGAATGGCTACACCTTC.

V gene TRBV6-1 combines with J gene TRBJ1-1; tentative D call: TRBD1 (6 bases). V was trimmed by 8 bases and J by 3 bases, leaving 22 bases between them. The V gene's germline CDR1 is MNHNS and CDR2 SASEGT. This CDR3 comprises 16 residues. Written as DNA, the CDR3 is TGTGCCAGCTGCGAAGTTTGGGGGGGCAGGTACACTGAAGCTTTCTTT. Translated: CASCEVWGGRYTEAFF.

The sample holds a few counts of this clone. The chain couples TRBV5-6 to TRBJ2-7; D remains ambiguous. Trimming stripped 1 base from V and 2 bases from J, with 7 bases between. Germline lookup yields CDR1 SGHDT and CDR2 YYEEEE. The CDR3 runs 13 residues. The CDR3 loop is CASSLLDTYEQYF. In nucleotides, the CDR3 is TGTGCCAGCAGCTTGCTAGATACCTACGAGCAGTACTTC.

The chain links TRBV5-6 to TRBJ1-2, with a tentative D call TRBD1 (5 bases). The V and J ends lost 2 bases and 0 bases respectively, with 14 bases between them. Germline V gene data show CDR1 as SGHDT and CDR2 as YYEEEE. The CDR3 covers 16 residues. CDR3 sequence reads: CASSLDFTGSNYGYTF. DNA of the CDR3: TGTGCCAGCAGCTTAGATTTCACAGGATCTAACTATGGCTACACCTTC. Looking up the rest from reference TRBV5-6 and TRBJ1-2 gives the full variable domain: DAGVTQSPTHLIKTRGQQVTLRCSPKSGHDTVSWYQQALGQGPQFIFQYYEEEERQRGNFPDRFSGHQFPNYSSELNVNALLLGDSALYLCASSLDFTGSNYGYTFGSGTRLTVV.

This clone was seen a few times. This chain connects TRBV25-1 to TRBJ2-7; D remains unclear. The CDR3 sequence is 13 residues long. V lost 3 bases and J lost 2, with 8 bases in between. The germline V gene encodes CDR1 MGHDK and CDR2 SYGVNS. CDR3 in DNA: TGTGCCAGCAGTGACTCTATAACCTACGAGCAGTACTTC. Its translation: CASSDSITYEQYF.

The chain combines TRBV28 with TRBJ1-4; D remains unclear. V lost 6 bases and J 8 bases, leaving 7 bases between the germline ends. Germline V lookup: CDR1 MDHEN, CDR2 SYDVKM. This CDR3 comprises 11 residues. CDR3 nucleotide sequence: TGTGCCAGCAGGGGTCTCGAAAAACTGTTTTTT. It yields the protein CASRGLEKLFF.

J is TRBJ1-2 and V is TRBV9; a possible D gene is TRBD1 (5 bases). V was shortened by 5 bases and J by 6 bases, with 11 bases between the two germline ends. CDR3 length: 12 amino acids. The V gene's germline CDR1 is SGDLS and CDR2 YYNGEE. CDR3 DNA sequence: TGTGCCAGCAGTTCCGGGGCACATGGCTACACCTTC. Translated: CASSSGAHGYTF.

The CDR3, as DNA: TGTGCCAGCAGTTACAGGGGGCGAAGCTCCTACGAGCAGTACTTC. Translating gives CASSYRGRSSYEQYF. The chain is built from TRBV6-5 and TRBJ2-7, with 7 positions matching TRBD1. V dropped 2 bases and J dropped 0; count of bases not matched to a gene: 4. This CDR3 is 15 amino acids long. CDR1 MNHEY and CDR2 SVGAGI come from the germline V gene.

The J gene is TRBJ2-7, the V gene TRBV21-1; the D call in the table, TRBD2, was not verified against the DNA. TRBV21-1 has pseudogene status. The CDR3 covers 15 residues. The CDR3 loop reads CASSKRREGNYEQYF. The CDR3 DNA reads as TGTGCCAGCAGCAAACGGAGGGAAGGAAACTACGAGCAGTACTTC.

The V call is TRBV7-6, the J call TRBJ2-7, with 11 bases identical to TRBD2. Trimming took 5 bases from V and 6 from J; bases not matched to a gene: 12. In germline, CDR1 is SGHVS, CDR2 FNYEAQ. This CDR3 region has 16 residues. The CDR3 nucleotides are TGTGCCAGCAGCCCTAGCGGGAGGACCTCCTCCGGCGAGCAGTACTTC. Translating it yields CASSPSGRTSSGEQYF.

The chain links TRBV11-2 to TRBJ2-6; D is unclear. The V gene's germline CDR1 is SGHAT and CDR2 FQNNGV. V lost 2 bases and J 2 bases, leaving 1 base between the germline ends. The CDR3 covers 13 residues. CDR3 coding DNA: TGTGCCAGCAGCTTAACTGGGGCCAACGTCCTGACTTTC. It is translated as CASSLTGANVLTF. Together with reference TRBV11-2 and TRBJ2-6, the CDR3 gives the full variable domain: EAGVAQSPRYKIIEKRQSVAFWCNPISGHATLYWYQQILGQGPKLLIQFQNNGVVDDSQLPKDRFSAERLKGVDSTLKIQPAKLEDSAVYLCASSLTGANVLTFGAGSRLTVL.